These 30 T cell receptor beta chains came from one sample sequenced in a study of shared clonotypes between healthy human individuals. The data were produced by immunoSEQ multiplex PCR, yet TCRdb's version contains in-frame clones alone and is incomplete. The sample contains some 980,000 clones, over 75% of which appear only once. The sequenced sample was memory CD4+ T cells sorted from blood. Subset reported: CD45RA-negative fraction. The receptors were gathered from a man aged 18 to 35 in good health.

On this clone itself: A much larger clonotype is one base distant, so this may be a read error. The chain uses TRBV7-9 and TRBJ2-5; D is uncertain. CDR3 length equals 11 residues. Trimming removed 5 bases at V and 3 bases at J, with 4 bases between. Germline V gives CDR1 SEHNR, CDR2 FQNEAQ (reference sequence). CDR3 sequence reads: CASSLKETQYF. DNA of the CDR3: TGTGCCAGCAGCCTAAAAGAGACCCAGTACTTC.

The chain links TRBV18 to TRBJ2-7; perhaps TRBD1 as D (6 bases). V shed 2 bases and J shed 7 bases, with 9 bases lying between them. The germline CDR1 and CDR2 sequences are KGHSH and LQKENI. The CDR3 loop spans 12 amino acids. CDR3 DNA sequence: TGTGCCAGCTCACCAGGGGGCCAAGAGCAGTACTTC. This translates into CASSPGGQEQYF.

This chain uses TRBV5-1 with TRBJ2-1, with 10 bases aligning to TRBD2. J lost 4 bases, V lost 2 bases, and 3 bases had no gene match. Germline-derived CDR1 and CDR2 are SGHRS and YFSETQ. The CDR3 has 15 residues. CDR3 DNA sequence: TGCGCCAGCAGCTTCGGGACTAGCGAGTACAATGAGCAGTTCTTC. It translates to CASSFGTSEYNEQFF.

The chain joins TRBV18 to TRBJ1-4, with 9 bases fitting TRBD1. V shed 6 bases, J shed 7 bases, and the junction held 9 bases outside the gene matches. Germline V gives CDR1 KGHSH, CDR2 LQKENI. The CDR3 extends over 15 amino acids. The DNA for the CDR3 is TGTGCCAGCTCGACGTCCCGGGACAGGGTTGAAAAACTGTTTTTT. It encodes CASSTSRDRVEKLFF.

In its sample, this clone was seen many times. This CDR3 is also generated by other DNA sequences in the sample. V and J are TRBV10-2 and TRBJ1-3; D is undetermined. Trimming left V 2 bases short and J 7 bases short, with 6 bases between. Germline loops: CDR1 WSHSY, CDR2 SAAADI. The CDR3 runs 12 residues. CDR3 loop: CASSEGGNTIYF. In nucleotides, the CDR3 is TGCGCCAGCAGTGAGGGAGGCAACACCATATATTTT.

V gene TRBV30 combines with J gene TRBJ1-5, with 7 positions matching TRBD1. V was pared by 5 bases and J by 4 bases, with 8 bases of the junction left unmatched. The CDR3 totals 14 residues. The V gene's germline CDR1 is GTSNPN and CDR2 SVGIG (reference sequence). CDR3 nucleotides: TGTGCCTGGGGACCGGGACAGTCGAATCAGCCCCAGCATTTT. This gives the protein CAWGPGQSNQPQHF.

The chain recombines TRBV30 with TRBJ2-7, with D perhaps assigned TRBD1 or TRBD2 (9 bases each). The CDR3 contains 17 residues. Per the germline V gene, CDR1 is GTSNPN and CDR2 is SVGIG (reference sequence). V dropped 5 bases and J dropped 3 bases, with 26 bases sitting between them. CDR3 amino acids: CAWGTGKSSGANYEQYF. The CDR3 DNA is TGTGCCTGGGGGACAGGGAAATCTAGCGGGGCAAACTACGAGCAGTACTTC.

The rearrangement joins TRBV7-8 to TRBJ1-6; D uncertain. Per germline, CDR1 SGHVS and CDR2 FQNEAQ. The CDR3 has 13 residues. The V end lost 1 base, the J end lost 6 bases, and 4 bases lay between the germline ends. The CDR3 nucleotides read TGTGCCAGCAGCTTAGAGCTTAATTCACCCCTCCACTTT. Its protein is CASSLELNSPLHF.

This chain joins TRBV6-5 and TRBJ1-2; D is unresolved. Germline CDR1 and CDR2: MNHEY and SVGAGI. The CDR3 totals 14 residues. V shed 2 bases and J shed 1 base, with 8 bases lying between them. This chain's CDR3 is CASSYAGDNYGYTF. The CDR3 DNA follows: TGTGCCAGCAGTTACGCCGGGGATAACTATGGCTACACCTTC.

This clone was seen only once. The CDR3, as DNA: TGTGCCAGTAATCCGGGACAGGGTATGGCCAAAAACATTCAGTACTTC. Encoded protein: CASNPGQGMAKNIQYF. The V and J genes are TRBV19 and TRBJ2-4; TRBD1 aligns across 9 bases. The CDR3 sequence is 16 residues long. Trimming removed 7 bases from V and 1 base from J; junction bases left unmatched: 8. CDR1 is LNHDA and CDR2 is SQIVND in the germline V gene (reference sequence).

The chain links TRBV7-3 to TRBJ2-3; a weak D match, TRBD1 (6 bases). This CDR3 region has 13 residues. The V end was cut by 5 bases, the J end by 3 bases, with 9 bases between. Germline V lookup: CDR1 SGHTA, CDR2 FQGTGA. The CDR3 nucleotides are TGTGCCAGCAGCCCCCAGGGGACAGATACGCAGTATTTT. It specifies CASSPQGTDTQYF.

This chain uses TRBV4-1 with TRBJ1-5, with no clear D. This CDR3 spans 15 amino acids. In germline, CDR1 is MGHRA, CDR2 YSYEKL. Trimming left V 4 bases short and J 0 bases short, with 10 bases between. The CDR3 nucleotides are TGCGCCAGCAGCCTCATCCATGATAGCAATCAGCCCCAGCATTTT. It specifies CASSLIHDSNQPQHF.

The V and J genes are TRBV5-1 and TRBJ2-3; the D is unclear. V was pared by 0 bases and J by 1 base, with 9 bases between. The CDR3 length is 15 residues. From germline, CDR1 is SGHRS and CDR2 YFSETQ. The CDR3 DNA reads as TGCGCCAGCAGCTTGGAGGGATCCCGCACAGATACGCAGTATTTT. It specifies CASSLEGSRTDTQYF.

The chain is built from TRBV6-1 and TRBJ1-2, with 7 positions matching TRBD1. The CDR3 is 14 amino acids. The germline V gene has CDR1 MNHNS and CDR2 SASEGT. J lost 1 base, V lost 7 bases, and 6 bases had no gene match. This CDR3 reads CASTYRGGNYGYTF. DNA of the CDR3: TGTGCCAGCACCTACAGGGGTGGTAACTATGGCTACACCTTC.

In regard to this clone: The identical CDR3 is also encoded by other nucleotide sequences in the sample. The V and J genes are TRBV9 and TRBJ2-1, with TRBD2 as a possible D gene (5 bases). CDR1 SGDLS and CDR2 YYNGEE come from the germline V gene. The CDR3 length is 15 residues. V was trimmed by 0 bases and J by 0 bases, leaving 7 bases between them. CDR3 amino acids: CASSVGTSSYNEQFF. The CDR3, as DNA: TGTGCCAGCAGCGTAGGGACTTCCTCCTACAATGAGCAGTTCTTC.

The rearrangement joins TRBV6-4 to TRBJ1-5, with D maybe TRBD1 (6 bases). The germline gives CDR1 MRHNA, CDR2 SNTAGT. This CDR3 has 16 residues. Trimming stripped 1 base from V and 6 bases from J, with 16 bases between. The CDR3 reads CASSDYRDTLAQPQHF. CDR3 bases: TGTGCCAGCAGTGACTACCGGGACACCCTCGCTCAGCCCCAGCATTTT.

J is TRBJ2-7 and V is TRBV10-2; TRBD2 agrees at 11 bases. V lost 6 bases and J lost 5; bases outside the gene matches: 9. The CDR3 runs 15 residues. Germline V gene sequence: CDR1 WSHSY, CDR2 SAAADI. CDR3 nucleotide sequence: TGCGCCAGCAGCATAGCGGGAGGGGGTTACGACGAGCAGTACTTC. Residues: CASSIAGGGYDEQYF.

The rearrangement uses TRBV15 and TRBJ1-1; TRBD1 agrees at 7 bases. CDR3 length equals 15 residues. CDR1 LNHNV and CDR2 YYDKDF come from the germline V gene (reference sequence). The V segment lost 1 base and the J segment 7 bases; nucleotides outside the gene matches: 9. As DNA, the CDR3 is TGTGCCACCAGCAGAGGGGGGGTAAGGACAGGTGAAGCTTTCTTT. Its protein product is CATSRGGVRTGEAFF.

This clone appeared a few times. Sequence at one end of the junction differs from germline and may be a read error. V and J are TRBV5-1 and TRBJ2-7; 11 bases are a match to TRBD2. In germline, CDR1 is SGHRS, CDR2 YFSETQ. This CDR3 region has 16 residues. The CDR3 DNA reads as TGCGCCAGCAGCTTGGTAGCGGGAGGGCCCTCCGACGAGCAGTACTTC. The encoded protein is CASSLVAGGPSDEQYF.

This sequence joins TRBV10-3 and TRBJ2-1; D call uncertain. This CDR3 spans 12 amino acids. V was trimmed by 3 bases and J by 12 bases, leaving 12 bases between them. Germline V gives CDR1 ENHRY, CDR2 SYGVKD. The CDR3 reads CAISDGSLGQFF. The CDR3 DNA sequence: TGTGCCATCAGTGATGGTAGCCTTGGGCAGTTCTTC.

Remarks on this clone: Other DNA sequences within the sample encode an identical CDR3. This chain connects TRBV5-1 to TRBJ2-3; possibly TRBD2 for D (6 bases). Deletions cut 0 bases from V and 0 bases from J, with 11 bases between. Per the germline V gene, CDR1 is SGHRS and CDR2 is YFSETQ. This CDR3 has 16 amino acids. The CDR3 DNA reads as TGCGCCAGCAGCTTGGCCTCGGGGGTCAGCACAGATACGCAGTATTTT. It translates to CASSLASGVSTDTQYF.

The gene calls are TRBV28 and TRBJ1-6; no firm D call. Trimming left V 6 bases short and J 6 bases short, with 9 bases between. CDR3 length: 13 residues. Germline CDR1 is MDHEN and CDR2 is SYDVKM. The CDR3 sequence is CASRTTLNSPLHF. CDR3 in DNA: TGTGCCAGCAGAACCACACTTAATTCACCCCTCCACTTT.

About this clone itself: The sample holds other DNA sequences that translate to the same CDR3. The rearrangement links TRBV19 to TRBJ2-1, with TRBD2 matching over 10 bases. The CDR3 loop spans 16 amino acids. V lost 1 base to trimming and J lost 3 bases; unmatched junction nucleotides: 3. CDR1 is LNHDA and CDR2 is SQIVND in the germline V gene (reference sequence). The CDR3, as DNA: TGTGCCAGTAGTATAGTGCTAGCGGGGGTCTACAATGAGCAGTTCTTC. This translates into CASSIVLAGVYNEQFF. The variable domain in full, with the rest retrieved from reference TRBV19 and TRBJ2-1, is DGGITQSPKYLFRKEGQNVTLSCEQNLNHDAMYWYRQDPGQGLRLIYYSQIVNDFQKGDIAEGYSVSREKKESFPLTVTSAQKNPTAFYLCASSIVLAGVYNEQFFGPGTRLTVL.

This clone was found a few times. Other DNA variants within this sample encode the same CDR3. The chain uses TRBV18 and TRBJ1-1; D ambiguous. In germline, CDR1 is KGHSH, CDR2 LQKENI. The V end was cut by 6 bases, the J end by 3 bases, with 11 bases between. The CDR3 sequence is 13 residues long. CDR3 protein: CASSPAGDTEAFF. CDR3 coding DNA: TGTGCCAGCTCCCCGGCCGGGGACACTGAAGCTTTCTTT.

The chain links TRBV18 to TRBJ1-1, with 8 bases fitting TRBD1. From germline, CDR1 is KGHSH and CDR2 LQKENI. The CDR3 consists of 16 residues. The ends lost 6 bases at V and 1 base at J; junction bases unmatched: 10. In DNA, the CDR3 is TGTGCCAGCTCCCCTACAATGACAGGGGAGAACACTGAAGCTTTCTTT. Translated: CASSPTMTGENTEAFF.

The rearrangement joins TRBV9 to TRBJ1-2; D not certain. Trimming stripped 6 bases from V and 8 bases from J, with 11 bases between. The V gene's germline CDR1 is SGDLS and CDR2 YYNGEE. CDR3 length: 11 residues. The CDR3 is CASNRMGGYTF. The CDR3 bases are TGTGCCAGCAATAGGATGGGGGGCTACACCTTC.

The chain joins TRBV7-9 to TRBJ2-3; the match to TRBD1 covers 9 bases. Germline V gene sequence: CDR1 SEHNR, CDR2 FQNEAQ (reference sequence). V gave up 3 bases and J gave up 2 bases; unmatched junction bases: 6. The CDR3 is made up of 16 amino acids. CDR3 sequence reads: CASSLDRGGVTDTQYF. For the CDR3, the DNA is TGTGCCAGCAGCTTGGACAGGGGTGGCGTCACAGATACGCAGTATTTT.

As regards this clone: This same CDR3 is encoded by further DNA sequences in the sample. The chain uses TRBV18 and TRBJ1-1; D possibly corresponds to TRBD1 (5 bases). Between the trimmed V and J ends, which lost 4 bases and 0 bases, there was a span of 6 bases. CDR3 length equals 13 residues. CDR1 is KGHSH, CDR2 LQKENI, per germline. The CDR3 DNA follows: TGTGCCAGCTCACAGGGGATGAACACTGAAGCTTTCTTT. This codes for CASSQGMNTEAFF.

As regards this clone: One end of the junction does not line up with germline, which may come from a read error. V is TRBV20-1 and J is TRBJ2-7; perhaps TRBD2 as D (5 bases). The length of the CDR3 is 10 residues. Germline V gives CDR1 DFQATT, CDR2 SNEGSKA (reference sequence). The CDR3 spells CSAGEGEQYF. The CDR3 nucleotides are TGCAGTGCTGGAGAGGGCGAGCAGTACTTC.

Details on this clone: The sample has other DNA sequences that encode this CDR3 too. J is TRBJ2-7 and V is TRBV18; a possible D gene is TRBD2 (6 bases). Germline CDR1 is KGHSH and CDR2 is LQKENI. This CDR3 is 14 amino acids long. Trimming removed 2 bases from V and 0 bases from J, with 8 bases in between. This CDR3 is CASSPGTSSYEQYF. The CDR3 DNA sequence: TGTGCCAGCTCACCAGGGACTTCCTCCTACGAGCAGTACTTC.